These 4 T cell receptor beta chains were sequenced from one sample in a study of T cells in Graves' hyperthyroidism and ophthalmopathy. Authors of the study amplified TCR beta CDR3 regions from RNA transcripts. The HTBI primer set served for first-round RT-PCR of the TCR CDR3. TCRdb processed the multiplex PCR reads anew with MiXCR; each CDR3 protein has one entry. Counted here are about 270,000 distinct CDR3 sequences, approximately 23% occurring once; the ten biggest clones make up around 64%. The sample taken for sequencing was blood. Receptor source: a young man with Graves' ophthalmopathy.

V gene TRBV19 combines with J gene TRBJ1-1; D unclear. Per germline, CDR1 LNHDA and CDR2 SQIVND (reference sequence). This CDR3 comprises 13 residues. The V end lost 0 bases, the J end lost 6 bases, and 8 bases lay between the germline ends. The CDR3: CASSIDVIAEAFF. CDR3 bases: TGTGCCAGTAGTATAGATGTAATAGCTGAAGCTTTCTTT.

There are many counts of this clonotype. The rearrangement joins TRBV7-8 to TRBJ1-1; D perhaps matches TRBD1 (5 bases). CDR1 SGHVS and CDR2 FQNEAQ come from the germline V gene. The CDR3 sequence is 14 residues long. V lost 5 bases and J lost 0, with 10 bases in between. For the CDR3, the DNA is TGTGCCAGCAGCGGGATGACAGTGAACACTGAAGCTTTCTTT. It yields the protein CASSGMTVNTEAFF.

The sample holds many counts of this clonotype. The chain recombines TRBV11-2 with TRBJ2-7, with unresolved D. This CDR3 contains 14 residues. Germline CDR1 and CDR2: SGHAT and FQNNGV. V was clipped by 1 base and J by 2 bases, with 9 bases between them. This CDR3 is CASSLGPGAYEQYF. The CDR3 coding sequence is TGTGCCAGCAGCTTAGGGCCAGGTGCCTACGAGCAGTACTTC.

This clonotype was observed a few times. The chain has TRBV5-5 and TRBJ2-2, with 12 positions matching TRBD2. The CDR3 runs 16 residues. Germline CDR1 and CDR2: SGHKS and YYEKEE (reference sequence). J lost 9 bases, V lost 3 bases, and 9 bases had no gene match. As DNA, the CDR3 is TGTGCCAGCAGCTCCTTCCTAGCGGGAGGGCTGAGGGAGCTGTTTTTT. Translated: CASSSFLAGGLRELFF. Based on the CDR3 plus reference TRBV5-5 and TRBJ2-2, the full variable domain is DAGVTQSPTHLIKTRGQQVTLRCSPISGHKSVSWYQQVLGQGPQFIFQYYEKEERGRGNFPDRFSARQFPNYSSELNVNALLLGDSALYLCASSSFLAGGLRELFFGEGSRLTVL.